Sequencing of this TCR beta chain was carried out in a study of human T cells and chemical hapten exposure. Turning to the study itself: Small discrepancies in pooled library volume mainly accounted for the varying TCR yields per sample. General study points: Patch test score showed a positive correlation with PT1 expanded TCR counts. No alteration of TCRs above 1 in 1000 frequency was seen with DPC sensitization.

Trimming took 5 bases from V and 3 from J, leaving 5 bases between them. CDR3 length equals 11 residues. Germline V lookup: CDR1 MDHEN, CDR2 SYDVKM. Individual cDNA molecules (in the library) carried attached unique molecular identifiers. TCRdb reprocessed the RACE reads via MiXCR and lists one record per CDR3 protein. Of about 350,000 distinct CDR3 sequences in the sample, about 6% were seen once. This clonotype was counted ten times or more. What it binds is not known. Time point given: patch test 2, 6 weeks after DPC sensitization. Treatment given: therapeutic diphenylcyclopropenone sensitization with weekly scalp DPC.

V and J are TRBV28 and TRBJ2-7; D remains unclear. The source is a woman younger than 30 with alopecia areata. Some clones in this sample may be carry-over from other donors' samples. This specimen was whole blood, taken in connection with sensitization to the hapten diphenylcyclopropenone (DPC). CDR3 in DNA: TGTGCCAGCAGTCCAGACTACGAGCAGTACTTC. This sequence encodes CASSPDYEQYF.